These T cell receptor beta chains were read from a single sample in a study of vaccination and CD4 T cells after COVID-19. TCRdb re-called the PCR reads through MiXCR, storing one row per CDR3 protein. The sample has about 20,000 distinct CDR3 sequences; 55% are singletons. Their specific antigens are unknown. Sequenced: CD4+ T cells from blood, cultured in vitro. All receptors derive from a human donor who had recovered from COVID-19. The conserved cysteine and the conserved F or W are not part of the CDR3 here.

TRBV18,TRBJ1-1,ASSPLMAGKDTEAF
TRBV20-1,TRBJ2-3,SASERDTQY
TRBV30,TRBJ1-2,AWSAGGWDGYT
TRBV2,TRBJ1-2,ASSELAAAEGYT
TRBV7-2,TRBJ2-6,ASSLAAGTGANVLT
TRBV18,TRBJ1-2,ASSPDDGYT
TRBV7-6,TRBJ2-1,ASSFGQPSSYNEQF
TRBV29-1,TRBJ1-2,SVEDRGQGVYGYT
TRBV11-2,TRBJ1-6,ASSSILSGNSPLH
TRBV7-9,TRBJ1-2,ASSLPGIYGYT
TRBV6-1,TRBJ2-5,ASRKDSFQETQY
TRBV6-2/TRBV6-3,TRBJ2-3,ASSSRREGTDTQY
TRBV11-3,TRBJ1-1,ASSLETGGWAEAF
TRBV7-3,TRBJ1-2,ASSLNPPGHYGYT
TRBV10-3,TRBJ2-7,AISQIRDRGRAEQY
TRBV11-1,TRBJ2-3,ASSSGLGIIHTQY
TRBV6-2/TRBV6-3,TRBJ1-5,ASSKQGIGQPQH
TRBV27,TRBJ2-1,ASSLLAELYNEQF
TRBV20-1,TRBJ1-2,SARDRVDGYT
TRBV11-3,TRBJ2-4,ASSLDLRTIAKNIQY
TRBV6-1,TRBJ1-1,ASHLQGNTEAF
TRBV6-1,TRBJ2-4,ASSLDRERYIQY
TRBV15,TRBJ2-6,ATSRDRSKMSGANVLT